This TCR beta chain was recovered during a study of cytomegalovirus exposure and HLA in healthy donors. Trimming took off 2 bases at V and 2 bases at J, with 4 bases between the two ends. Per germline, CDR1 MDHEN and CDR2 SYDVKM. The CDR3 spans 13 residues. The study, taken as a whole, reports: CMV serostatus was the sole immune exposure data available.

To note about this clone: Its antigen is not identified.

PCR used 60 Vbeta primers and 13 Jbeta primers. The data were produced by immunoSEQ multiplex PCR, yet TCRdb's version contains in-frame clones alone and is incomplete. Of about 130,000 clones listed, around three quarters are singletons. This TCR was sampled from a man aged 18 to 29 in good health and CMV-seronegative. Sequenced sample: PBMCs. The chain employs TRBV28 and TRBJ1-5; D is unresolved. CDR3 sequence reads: CASSLIGNQPQHF. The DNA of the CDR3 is TGTGCCAGCAGTTTAATAGGCAATCAGCCCCAGCATTTT.